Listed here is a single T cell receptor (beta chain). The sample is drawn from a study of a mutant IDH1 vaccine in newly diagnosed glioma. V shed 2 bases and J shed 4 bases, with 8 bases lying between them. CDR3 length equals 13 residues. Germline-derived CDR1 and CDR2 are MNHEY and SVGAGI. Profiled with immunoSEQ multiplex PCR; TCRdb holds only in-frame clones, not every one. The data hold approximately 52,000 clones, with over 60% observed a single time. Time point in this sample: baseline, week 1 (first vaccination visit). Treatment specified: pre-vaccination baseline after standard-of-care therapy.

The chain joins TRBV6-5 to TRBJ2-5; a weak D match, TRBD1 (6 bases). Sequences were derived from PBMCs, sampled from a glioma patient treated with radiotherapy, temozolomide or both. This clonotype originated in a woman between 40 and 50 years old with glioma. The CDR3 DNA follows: TGTGCCAGCAGTTACGGACAGCGAGAGACCCAGTACTTC. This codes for CASSYGQRETQYF.